These 26 T cell receptor beta chains were all obtained from the same sample, sequenced in a study of blood T cell repertoires in COVID-19. The assay was immunoSEQ multiplex PCR, and TCRdb's table has in-frame clones only and misses some. The sample contains about 250,000 clones, about nine tenths of which appear only once. The sample taken for sequencing was PBMCs or T cells enriched from blood (not recorded which). The receptors derive from a man in his late teens or twenties who had recovered from COVID-19.

In its sample, this clone was seen a few times. This chain joins TRBV5-1 and TRBJ1-3; maybe TRBD1 (6 bases). Trimming removed 0 bases from V and 2 bases from J, with 15 bases in between. The CDR3 covers 17 residues. Germline-derived CDR1 and CDR2 are SGHRS and YFSETQ. This chain's CDR3 is CASSLEGFRGTGNTIYF. The CDR3 nucleotides read TGCGCCAGCAGCTTGGAGGGATTCAGGGGCACTGGAAACACCATATATTTT.

This clone was seen a single time. The chain uses TRBV27 and TRBJ1-2, with 8 nucleotides matching TRBD1. J was trimmed by 4 bases and V by 5 bases; bases with no gene match: 6. The CDR3 contains 14 residues. Per germline, CDR1 MNHEY and CDR2 SMNVEV (reference sequence). The CDR3 region has the DNA TGTGCCAGCAGTCATACAGGGGGGGTCTATGGCTACACCTTC. The encoded protein is CASSHTGGVYGYTF.

The genes are TRBV7-6 and TRBJ2-1; the match to TRBD2 covers 11 bases. With V trimmed by 1 base and J by 9 bases, 8 bases remained unmatched. Germline V gene data show CDR1 as SGHVS and CDR2 as FNYEAQ. This CDR3 has 16 amino acids. The CDR3 DNA sequence: TGTGCCAGCAGCTTAGATTTTAGCGGGGGGGCCCTTGAGCAGTTCTTC. It specifies CASSLDFSGGALEQFF.

The J gene is TRBJ2-7, the V gene TRBV12-3 or TRBV12-4; 7 nucleotides align to TRBD1. The CDR3 extends over 12 amino acids. Germline trimming cut 6 bases from V and 3 bases from J; bases unmatched to any gene: 2. The CDR3 nucleotides are TGTGCCAGCAGCAGGGGGAGCTACGAGCAGTACTTC. Amino acids: CASSRGSYEQYF.

This CDR3 is CASRSLGGPNTEAFF. The DNA of the CDR3 is TGTGCCAGTAGATCCTTGGGGGGGCCAAACACTGAAGCTTTCTTT. V is TRBV19 and J is TRBJ1-1; D perhaps matches TRBD1 (6 bases). With 6 bases removed from V and 2 bases from J, the gap between germline ends came to 16 bases. The V gene's germline CDR1 is LNHDA and CDR2 SQIVND (reference sequence). This CDR3 has 15 amino acids.

Only one count was recorded for this clone. This sequence joins TRBV27 and TRBJ1-2; 10 positions agree with TRBD1. J gave up 0 bases and V 3 bases, and 10 bases lay outside the gene matches. Germline CDR1 MNHEY, CDR2 SMNVEV (reference sequence). The CDR3 has 18 amino acids. The CDR3 spells CASSFRPGTGASNYGYTF. The DNA of the CDR3 is TGTGCCAGCAGTTTTCGTCCCGGGACAGGGGCTTCTAACTATGGCTACACCTTC.

The V gene is TRBV18, the J gene TRBJ1-5; D unclear. Trimming pared 4 bases from V and 2 bases from J, leaving 12 bases between. CDR1 is KGHSH, CDR2 LQKENI, per germline. The CDR3 length is 15 residues. The CDR3 nucleotides read TGTGCCAGCTCACAAACGACCCAGGGCAATCAGCCCCAGCATTTT. Amino acids: CASSQTTQGNQPQHF.

The chain combines TRBV7-2 with TRBJ2-3; 14 nucleotides line up with TRBD2. Trimming cost V 5 bases and J 4 bases; bases outside gene matches: 8. The CDR3 extends over 17 amino acids. Germline lookup yields CDR1 SGHTA and CDR2 FQGNSA. This CDR3 is CASSTKTSGGGADTQYF. DNA for the CDR3: TGTGCCAGCAGCACAAAGACTAGCGGGGGGGGTGCAGATACGCAGTATTTT.

As for this clone: The sample contains more than one DNA sequence encoding this CDR3. The chain carries TRBV2 and TRBJ1-3, with D perhaps TRBD1 (5 bases). Germline CDR1 and CDR2: SNHLY and FYNNEI. Trimming shortened V by 2 bases and J by 2 bases, and 7 bases separated the two germline ends. CDR3 length: 14 residues. The CDR3 nucleotides read TGTGCCAGCAGTGAACAGGGTGCTGGAAACACCATATATTTT. Its translation is CASSEQGAGNTIYF.

The chain uses TRBV9 and TRBJ1-6, with D perhaps matching TRBD1 (5 bases). Germline CDR1 SGDLS, CDR2 YYNGEE. V lost 0 bases to trimming and J lost 10 bases, with 14 bases between them. The CDR3 loop spans 15 amino acids. In nucleotides, the CDR3 is TGTGCCAGCAGCGTAGATGGTAGGGGAGGCTCACCCCTCCACTTT. It is translated as CASSVDGRGGSPLHF.

The V gene is TRBV19, the J gene TRBJ1-6; 9 bases match TRBD1. The CDR3 has 13 residues. V dropped 7 bases and J dropped 8; count of bases not matched to a gene: 3. CDR1 is LNHDA and CDR2 is SQIVND in the germline V gene (reference sequence). The CDR3 loop is CASKTGGDSPLHF. The CDR3 region has the DNA TGTGCCAGTAAAACAGGGGGCGATTCACCCCTCCACTTT.

This clone appeared a single time. The chain uses TRBV11-2 and TRBJ2-1; TRBD2 matches 9 bases. The CDR3 has 17 residues. CDR1 and CDR2 (germline): SGHAT, FQNNGV. J lost 7 bases, V lost 5 bases, and 15 bases had no gene match. CDR3 nucleotide sequence: TGTGCCAGCAGCCCGATTAATTTTAGCGGGAGATGGAATGAGCAGTTCTTC. Its protein is CASSPINFSGRWNEQFF. Full variable domain (remainder filled in from reference TRBV11-2 and TRBJ2-1): EAGVAQSPRYKIIEKRQSVAFWCNPISGHATLYWYQQILGQGPKLLIQFQNNGVVDDSQLPKDRFSAERLKGVDSTLKIQPAKLEDSAVYLCASSPINFSGRWNEQFFGPGTRLTVL.

The genes are TRBV7-9 and TRBJ2-1, with 14 bases that match TRBD2. Per germline, CDR1 SEHNR and CDR2 FQNEAQ (reference sequence). The CDR3 covers 15 residues. V gave up 4 bases and J gave up 6 bases; unmatched junction bases: 2. The CDR3 sequence: CASSSGLAGVNEQFF. The CDR3, as DNA: TGTGCCAGCAGCTCGGGACTAGCGGGAGTCAATGAGCAGTTCTTC.

CDR3 sequence: CASSETGGDEKLFF. The CDR3 DNA follows: TGTGCCAGCAGTGAAACGGGGGGCGACGAAAAACTGTTTTTT. This chain joins TRBV25-1 and TRBJ1-4; a weak D match, TRBD1 (6 bases). The CDR3 runs to 14 residues. V lost 2 bases to trimming and J lost 8 bases, with 12 bases between them. CDR1 is MGHDK and CDR2 is SYGVNS in the germline V gene.

The chain links TRBV19 to TRBJ2-6, with unresolved D. The germline V gene has CDR1 LNHDA and CDR2 SQIVND (reference sequence). Trimming left V 5 bases short and J 2 bases short, with 7 bases between. The CDR3 length is 14 residues. The CDR3 loop reads CASSGQAGANVLTF. For the CDR3, the DNA is TGTGCCAGTAGTGGGCAGGCTGGGGCCAACGTCCTGACTTTC.

The chain recombines TRBV4-1 with TRBJ1-2; 7 positions agree with TRBD1. The V and J ends lost 0 bases and 7 bases, in that order; junction bases with no gene match: 8. Per germline, CDR1 MGHRA and CDR2 YSYEKL. This CDR3 is built from 15 residues. The CDR3 sequence: CASSQEGQGGRGYTF. The CDR3, as DNA: TGCGCCAGCAGCCAAGAAGGTCAGGGGGGTCGTGGCTACACCTTC.

The rearrangement joins TRBV28 to TRBJ2-1; 14 positions match TRBD2. Losses at the gene ends were 6 bases for V and 10 bases for J; bases not matched to a gene: 17. The CDR3 totals 18 residues. Germline assignment: CDR1 MDHEN and CDR2 SYDVKM. CDR3 in DNA: TGTGCCAGCAGCCGATTAACCCTGGGACTAGCGGGAGATGGGGAGCAGTTCTTC. Protein sequence: CASSRLTLGLAGDGEQFF.

The rearrangement joins TRBV10-3 to TRBJ1-2; maybe TRBD1 (5 bases). From germline, CDR1 is ENHRY and CDR2 SYGVKD. V lost 6 bases, J lost 4 bases, and 12 bases lay in between. The CDR3 sequence is 13 residues long. The CDR3 loop reads CAISNRTLYGYTF. The CDR3 coding sequence is TGTGCCATCAGCAACAGGACCCTCTATGGCTACACCTTC.

The genes are TRBV27 and TRBJ1-1; 8 bases are a match to TRBD1. The CDR3 is 15 residues long. Germline CDR1 and CDR2: MNHEY and SMNVEV (reference sequence). J gave up 3 bases and V 8 bases, and 11 bases lay outside the gene matches. The CDR3: CASSRRQGLHTEAFF. DNA for the CDR3: TGTGCCAGCTCACGCAGACAGGGGCTACACACTGAAGCTTTCTTT.

In this sample, this clone turned up many times. The chain links TRBV6-5 to TRBJ1-3; 8 bases line up with TRBD1. V lost 4 bases, J lost 0 bases, and 2 bases stayed unmatched. Germline loops: CDR1 MNHEY, CDR2 SVGAGI. The CDR3 is 15 residues long. CDR3 in amino acids: CASSWTGSSGNTIYF. Here the CDR3 DNA reads TGTGCCAGCAGTTGGACAGGGAGCTCTGGAAACACCATATATTTT.

About this clone: This specimen includes other DNA sequences encoding the same CDR3. The chain links TRBV19 to TRBJ1-5; tentative D call: TRBD1 (5 bases). The CDR3 is 15 residues long. Germline CDR1 is LNHDA and CDR2 is SQIVND (reference sequence). V was trimmed by 7 bases and J by 1 base, leaving 14 bases between them. The CDR3 reads CASKAGGGSNQPQHF. The DNA of the CDR3 is TGTGCCAGTAAAGCGGGGGGTGGAAGCAATCAGCCCCAGCATTTT.

The V and J genes are TRBV7-9 and TRBJ2-7, with D possibly being TRBD2 (5 bases). Trimming stripped 5 bases from V and 9 bases from J, with 14 bases between. The length of the CDR3 is 12 residues. The germline V gene encodes CDR1 SEHNR and CDR2 FQNEAQ (reference sequence). The CDR3 sequence is CASSSPGSPQYF. The CDR3 DNA reads TGTGCCAGCAGCAGCCCGGGAAGCCCGCAGTACTTC.

This clone was observed a single time. This chain connects TRBV29-1 to TRBJ1-3; D may be TRBD1 (6 bases). CDR1 and CDR2 from the germline V gene are SQVTM and ANQGSEA. Trimming took 7 bases from V and 8 from J, leaving 15 bases between them. This CDR3 has 12 amino acids. Written as DNA, the CDR3 is TGCAGCGCCACTAGTTCAGGGGACACCATATATTTT. Protein product: CSATSSGDTIYF.

This chain uses TRBV12-5 with TRBJ1-5; possibly TRBD1 for D (6 bases). The CDR3 has 12 amino acids. V was cut by 7 bases and J by 7 bases, with 11 bases left in between. CDR1 is LGHNT, CDR2 FRNRAP, per germline. The CDR3 loop is CASASDRQPQHF. CDR3 nucleotide sequence: TGTGCTAGTGCCTCGGACAGACAGCCCCAGCATTTT.

The chain carries TRBV19 and TRBJ1-2; D is unclear. This CDR3 has 16 amino acids. CDR1 and CDR2 from the germline V gene are LNHDA and SQIVND (reference sequence). Between the trimmed V and J ends, which lost 3 bases and 8 bases, there was a span of 22 bases. The CDR3 bases are TGTGCCAGTAGTATCCTTACCTATTCCGACCGGGGAGGCTACACCTTC. Protein product: CASSILTYSDRGGYTF.

In its sample, this clone was seen a few times. This chain links TRBV28 with TRBJ2-2; 10 bases align to TRBD1. The CDR3 totals 15 residues. V trimming: 4 bases; J trimming: 3 bases; junction bases outside the gene matches: 2. Per the germline V gene, CDR1 is MDHEN and CDR2 is SYDVKM. The CDR3 reads CASSSGTGDTGELFF. The CDR3 DNA reads as TGTGCCAGCAGTTCCGGGACAGGGGACACCGGGGAGCTGTTTTTT.